These T cell receptor beta chains were read from a single sample in a study of neurological immune-mediated disorders. TCRdb used MiXCR to reprocess the 5' RACE reads, holding one entry per CDR3 protein. The sample yields 75,000 to 85,000 distinct CDR3 sequences, roughly a sixth seen once. Source material: PBMCs. All receptors come from a woman aged 40 to 49 in good health. Both conserved end residues are trimmed from each CDR3. A D gene is named only where the DNA matches it firmly.

- TRBJ1-5 TRBV10-3 AIGPYSNQPQH
- TRBJ1-3 TRBV20-1 SATGISGNTIY
- TRBJ2-7 TRBV10-3 ATVTIYEQY
- TRBJ1-1 TRBV19 ASSIDPRGPTEAF
TRBD1 TRBJ1-2 TRBV6-1 ASSEITTGGARGYT
- TRBJ2-5 TRBV10-3 AIREPGTQETQY
TRBD1 TRBJ1-1 TRBV6-5 ASRTGAANTEAF
- TRBJ2-1 TRBV6-2/TRBV6-3 ASSYSGVNEQF
- TRBJ1-4 TRBV5-1 ASSLAMGGAEKLF
- TRBJ2-1 TRBV7-3 ASSLSGGLHEQF
TRBD2 TRBJ2-1 TRBV24-1 ATSDSSGKTCYEQF
- TRBJ2-5 TRBV2 ASSDRLETQY
TRBD2 TRBJ2-7 TRBV5-6 ASSFQREGVYEQY
- TRBJ2-5 TRBV20-1 SARVGTVGLQETQY
TRBD2 TRBJ2-1 TRBV7-9 ASSPPGAGGYNEQF
TRBD2 TRBJ2-5 TRBV15 ATSVPRSGGDQETQY
- TRBJ1-2 TRBV6-5 ASSYSTGRDYGYT
TRBD2 TRBJ2-3 TRBV20-1 SAAGPRLAENTDTQY
- TRBJ2-3 TRBV20-1 SASADPSTDTQY
- TRBJ2-2 TRBV12-3/TRBV12-4 ASSLLGVDTGELF
- TRBJ2-7 TRBV4-3 ASSQDRGSSYEQY
- TRBJ2-3 TRBV6-6 ASRKPDTDTQY
- TRBJ2-1 TRBV15 ATSREEVFSSYNEQF
- TRBJ2-1 TRBV4-1 ASSQLVWDNEQF
TRBD1 TRBJ2-5 TRBV7-2 ARGDRGQETQY
TRBD1 TRBJ2-7 TRBV5-1 ASSATPGQSAYEQY
TRBD2 TRBJ2-1 TRBV28 ASSFGSGGDGNEQF
- TRBJ1-1 TRBV20-1 SATYAASTPEAF
- TRBJ2-1 TRBV11-2 ASSSPYNEQF
- TRBJ2-5 TRBV12-3/TRBV12-4 ASSLGAAKTQY
TRBD1 TRBJ2-3 TRBV12-3/TRBV12-4 ASSFETGGTDTQY
- TRBJ1-5 TRBV7-2 ASSFGGSHSNQPQH
- TRBJ1-1 TRBV20-1 SARDIRGSNTEAF
TRBD2 TRBJ2-3 TRBV10-3 AIGGTSGVGGSSTDTQY
- TRBJ1-2 TRBV12-3/TRBV12-4 ASSDPRINYGYT
- TRBJ2-1 TRBV3-1 ASSQDLKRDEQF
TRBD2 TRBJ2-1 TRBV20-1 SARDLSPGLADNEQF
- TRBJ2-2 TRBV7-2 ASSYSGSTGELF
- TRBJ2-3 TRBV5-1 ASSLDAGDGRTDTQY
- TRBJ2-4 TRBV2 ASSAPSGHQNIQY
- TRBJ2-6 TRBV10-3 AISDPNIGGANVLT
- TRBJ1-1 TRBV29-1 SVEEGANTEAF
- TRBJ2-7 TRBV4-2 ASSQETASDYYEQY
TRBD1 TRBJ1-1 TRBV6-1 ASSRDSRNTEAF
- TRBJ2-3 TRBV6-6 ASSSFYTQY
- TRBJ2-3 TRBV10-3 AISEGQRGTDTQY
- TRBJ2-3 TRBV7-2 ASSLLVSTDTQY
- TRBJ2-1 TRBV20-1 SGGRRSYNEQF
- TRBJ2-1 TRBV2 ASPTSSYNEQF
TRBD2 TRBJ2-1 TRBV11-3 ASNDGGGNEQF
- TRBJ2-2 TRBV7-6 ASSLFDTGELF
- TRBJ1-2 TRBV9 ASSVGGRDYGYT
- TRBJ2-1 TRBV12-3/TRBV12-4 ASSLIGLSSYNEQF
- TRBJ2-2 TRBV11-2 ASRSGPSHTGELF
- TRBJ1-4 TRBV5-1 ASSLGPAGEKLF
TRBD2 TRBJ2-1 TRBV7-2 ASSQTLTSGGPWSSYNEQF
TRBD2 TRBJ2-5 TRBV7-2 ASSLLPSGGPAY